These 12 T cell receptor beta chains were sequenced from one sample in a study of T cells in Graves' hyperthyroidism and ophthalmopathy. Amplification yielded TCR beta CDR3 regions, with RNA transcripts as the source. When the TCR CDR3 underwent first-round RT-PCR, the HTBI primer set was used. TCRdb re-called the multiplex PCR reads through MiXCR, storing one row per CDR3 protein. The table lists hundreds of thousands of distinct CDR3 sequences, 18% of them singletons. What was sequenced was blood. The receptors were sampled from a woman in her fifties or sixties with Graves' hyperthyroidism that later progressed to Graves' ophthalmopathy.

This clonotype was counted at least ten times. The chain uses TRBV18 and TRBJ1-1, with a weak D call TRBD1 (6 bases). The CDR3 is 15 amino acids. Germline CDR1 reads KGHSH; CDR2 reads LQKENI. Trimming left V 3 bases short and J 1 base short, with 12 bases between. In DNA, the CDR3 is TGTGCCAGCTCACCTACCGGGACACCGAACACTGAAGCTTTCTTT. This translates into CASSPTGTPNTEAFF.

This clonotype was observed a few times. The chain employs TRBV24-1 and TRBJ2-3; TRBD1 agrees at 8 bases. Germline assignment: CDR1 KGHDR and CDR2 SFDVKD. J was trimmed by 1 base and V by 5 bases; bases with no gene match: 1. The CDR3 is 14 amino acids. CDR3 residues: CATSVGQGTDTQYF. For the CDR3, the DNA is TGTGCCACCAGTGTGGGACAGGGCACAGATACGCAGTATTTT.

This clonotype has at least ten counts. The V call is TRBV3-1, the J call TRBJ2-3; 11 bases align to TRBD2. V trimming: 1 base; J trimming: 0 bases; junction bases outside the gene matches: 6. Germline V CDR1 and CDR2: LGHDT, YNNKEL (reference sequence). This CDR3 is built from 18 residues. Written as DNA, the CDR3 is TGTGCCAGCAGCCAAGGAGTAGCGGGGGGGCCGAGCACAGATACGCAGTATTTT. It yields the protein CASSQGVAGGPSTDTQYF.

In this sample, this clonotype turned up many times. V gene TRBV12-5 combines with J gene TRBJ2-5; TRBD1 aligns across 10 bases. Germline CDR1 and CDR2: LGHNT and FRNRAP. The V gene end was trimmed by 5 bases and the J gene end by 4 bases; junction bases not matched to a gene: 7. The CDR3 length is 15 residues. For the CDR3, the DNA is TGTGCTAGTGGTCATTCGACAGGGGGCCCAGAGACCCAGTACTTC. It specifies CASGHSTGGPETQYF.

This clonotype was seen repeatedly, ten times or more. This sequence joins TRBV7-6 and TRBJ1-5; no clear D. CDR3 length equals 14 residues. V dropped 3 bases and J dropped 2 bases, with 8 bases sitting between them. Germline V CDR1 and CDR2: SGHVS, FNYEAQ. The CDR3 coding sequence is TGTGCCAGCAGCTTTAGGGAAGGCAATCAGCCCCAGCATTTT. Encoded protein: CASSFREGNQPQHF.

V usage is TRBV29-1 and J usage is TRBJ1-2, with 11 bases that match TRBD1. The trim removed 2 bases at V and 6 bases at J, leaving 8 bases unmatched. This CDR3 spans 15 amino acids. CDR1 SQVTM and CDR2 ANQGSEA come from the germline V gene. The CDR3 spells CSVEIGTGGTDGYTF. DNA for the CDR3: TGCAGCGTTGAAATTGGGACAGGGGGGACGGATGGCTACACCTTC. Full variable domain (missing parts from reference TRBV29-1 and TRBJ1-2): SAVISQKPSRDICQRGTSLTIQCQVDSQVTMMFWYRQQPGQSLTLIATANQGSEATYESGFVIDKFPISRPNLTFSTLTVSNMSPEDSSIYLCSVEIGTGGTDGYTFGSGTRLTVV.

This clonotype has at least ten counts. One end of the junction fails to match germline, which may point to a read error. The chain has TRBV18 and TRBJ2-5; D is unresolved. The CDR3 spans 11 residues. Germline V lookup: CDR1 KGHSH, CDR2 LQKENI. This chain's CDR3 is CASSTQNTVHF. CDR3 DNA sequence: TGTGCCAGCTCAACTCAAAACACCGTACACTTC.

The V and J genes are TRBV12-5 and TRBJ2-4; weak D call: TRBD2 (7 bases). This CDR3 has 15 amino acids. The germline V gene encodes CDR1 LGHNT and CDR2 FRNRAP. V was cut by 1 base and J by 6 bases, with 13 bases left in between. The chain's CDR3 is CASGLEGGPLNIQYF. DNA for the CDR3: TGTGCTAGTGGTTTGGAGGGGGGGCCGCTAAACATTCAGTACTTC.

This clonotype was seen at least ten times. The chain links TRBV12-3 or TRBV12-4 to TRBJ2-5; 12 positions agree with TRBD2. The CDR3 length is 19 residues. Losses at the gene ends were 6 bases for V and 1 base for J; bases not matched to a gene: 15. The CDR3 DNA reads as TGTGCCAGCAGCCCGAATCTGTCTAGCGGGGGGGGACGCCAAGAGACCCAGTACTTC. Residues: CASSPNLSSGGGRQETQYF.

To note about this clonotype: Its ends do not fully match the called genes, so a read error is possible. The V call is TRBV25-1, the J call TRBJ2-1, with TRBD1 identical over 9 bases. The CDR3 length is 16 residues. CDR1 MGHDK and CDR2 SYGVNS come from the germline V gene. The CDR3 here is CASSDQGTGRHNGQFF. The CDR3 region has the DNA TGTGCCAGCAGTGATCAAGGGACAGGGCGTCACAATGGGCAGTTCTTC. Filled out from reference TRBV25-1 and TRBJ2-1, the complete variable domain reads EADIYQTPRYLVIGTGKKITLECSQTMGHDKMYWYQQDPGMELHLIHYSYGVNSTEKGDLSSESTVSRIRTEHFPLTLESARPSHTSQYLCASSDQGTGRHNGQFFGPGTRLTVL.

V is TRBV19 and J is TRBJ1-1; D gene ambiguous. The CDR3 consists of 16 residues. V lost 4 bases to trimming and J lost 1 base, with 16 bases between them. The germline V gene encodes CDR1 LNHDA and CDR2 SQIVND (reference sequence). CDR3 coding DNA: TGTGCCAGTAGTAGATCTACCCGATCTCCGAACACTGAAGCTTTCTTT. This translates into CASSRSTRSPNTEAFF.

This clonotype was found many times. This chain joins TRBV12-3 or TRBV12-4 and TRBJ1-5, with 10 bases matching TRBD1. With 5 bases clipped from V and 6 bases from J, the junction kept 4 bases outside the gene matches. The CDR3 runs 14 residues. The CDR3 here is CASSRDRGGQPQHF. In DNA form, the CDR3 reads TGTGCCAGCAGTAGGGACAGGGGAGGTCAGCCCCAGCATTTT.